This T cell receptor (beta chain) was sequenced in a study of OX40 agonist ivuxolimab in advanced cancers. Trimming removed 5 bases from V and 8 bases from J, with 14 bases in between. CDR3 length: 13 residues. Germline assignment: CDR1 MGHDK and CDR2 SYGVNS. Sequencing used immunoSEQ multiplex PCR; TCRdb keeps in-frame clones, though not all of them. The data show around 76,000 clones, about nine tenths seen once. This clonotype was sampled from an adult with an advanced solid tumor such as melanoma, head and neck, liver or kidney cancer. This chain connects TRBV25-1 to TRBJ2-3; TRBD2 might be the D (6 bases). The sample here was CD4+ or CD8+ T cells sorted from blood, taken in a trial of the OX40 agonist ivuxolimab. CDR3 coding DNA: TGTGCCAGCAGTTCATACGGGACTCCTACGCAGTATTTT. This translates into CASSSYGTPTQYF.